These 17 T cell receptor beta chains were sequenced from one sample in a study of vaccination effects on CD4 cells after COVID-19. The antigens of these receptors remain unknown. The assay was immunoSEQ multiplex PCR, and TCRdb's table has in-frame clones only and misses some. The sample includes about 32,000 clones, 55% to 75% seen only once; the top ten take less than 15%. Within the ViraFEST assay, antigen-specific CD4+ T cells underwent expansion with viral peptide pools prior to sequencing. When less than 13 days of culture had elapsed, CD4+ T cells were isolated. Participants received two doses of either the BNT162b2 or mRNA-1273 vaccine. This sample comprised CD4+ T cells from PBMCs cultured with HCoV-229E spike peptides, obtained after COVID-19 vaccination. These receptor sequences come from a human donor who received a COVID-19 vaccine.

This clone was counted between two and nine times. V usage is TRBV12-5 and J usage is TRBJ1-6; D unresolved. V was cut by 1 base and J by 0 bases, with 1 base left in between. This CDR3 spans 14 amino acids. Germline CDR1 and CDR2: LGHNT and FRNRAP. CDR3 nucleotide sequence: TGTGCTAGTGGTTTGGACTCCTATAATTCACCCCTCCACTTT. It codes for CASGLDSYNSPLHF.

The chain uses TRBV7-2 and TRBJ2-3; TRBD2 aligns across 8 bases. Unmatched junction bases numbered 7, after V lost 8 bases and J lost 3 bases. This CDR3 has 14 residues. Germline V lookup: CDR1 SGHTA, CDR2 FQGNSA. The CDR3 sequence is CASGGVAGTDTQYF. The CDR3 DNA reads TGTGCCAGCGGCGGAGTAGCGGGGACAGATACGCAGTATTTT. The whole variable domain, filled in from reference TRBV7-2 and TRBJ2-3, reads GAGVSQSPSNKVTEKGKDVELRCDPISGHTALYWYRQSLGQGLEFLIYFQGNSAPDKSGLPSDRFSAERTGGSVSTLTIQRTQQEDSAVYLCASGGVAGTDTQYFGPGTRLTVL.

The chain uses TRBV5-4 and TRBJ1-3; D is undetermined. Germline V gene sequence: CDR1 SGHNT, CDR2 YYREEE (reference sequence). This CDR3 has 12 amino acids. Trimming removed 0 bases at V and 4 bases at J, with 2 bases between. The CDR3 here is CASSLGGNTIYF. The CDR3 DNA reads as TGTGCCAGCAGCTTGGGGGGAAACACCATATATTTT.

The chain has TRBV3-1 (or the pseudogene TRBV3-2) and TRBJ2-7; 16 positions match TRBD2. CDR1 is LGHDT and CDR2 is YNNKEL in the germline V gene (reference sequence). J gave up 7 bases and V 4 bases, and 4 bases lay outside the gene matches. The CDR3 length is 15 residues. CDR3: CASSPKGLAGGEQYF. DNA for the CDR3: TGTGCCAGCAGCCCAAAGGGACTAGCGGGAGGGGAGCAGTACTTC.

The chain joins TRBV3-1 (or the pseudogene TRBV3-2) to TRBJ2-5; the match to TRBD2 covers 15 bases. Germline CDR1 LGHDT, CDR2 YNNKEL (reference sequence). This CDR3 is 15 amino acids long. J was trimmed by 5 bases and V by 3 bases; bases with no gene match: 1. The CDR3 region is CASSQGTSGGETQYF. The CDR3 DNA reads TGTGCCAGCAGCCAGGGGACTAGCGGGGGGGAGACCCAGTACTTC.

The V call is TRBV11-3, the J call TRBJ1-1, with a tentative D call TRBD1 (6 bases). Looked up from germline, CDR1 is SGHNT and CDR2 is YENEEA. The length of the CDR3 is 14 residues. Trimming removed 7 bases from V and 2 bases from J, with 14 bases in between. The DNA of the CDR3 is TGTGCCAGCACCTGGAAGGACAGAAACACTGAAGCTTTCTTT. Amino acids: CASTWKDRNTEAFF.

V and J are TRBV25-1 and TRBJ2-4; 8 bases are a match to TRBD2. Trimming removed 2 bases from V and 4 bases from J; junction bases left unmatched: 4. The CDR3 consists of 15 residues. Germline loops: CDR1 MGHDK, CDR2 SYGVNS. The CDR3 DNA reads TGTGCCAGCAGTGAAACAGCGGGGGAAAAAAACATTCAGTACTTC. As protein: CASSETAGEKNIQYF.

The V and J genes are TRBV6-4 and TRBJ1-6, with D uncertain. Germline CDR1 is MRHNA and CDR2 is SNTAGT. The V end lost 4 bases, the J end lost 7 bases, and 11 bases lay between the germline ends. The length of the CDR3 is 14 residues. The CDR3 loop is CASSASPGNSPLHF. As DNA, the CDR3 is TGTGCCAGCAGTGCCTCCCCCGGGAATTCACCCCTCCACTTT.

The table lists this clone with a few counts. The CDR3 DNA reads TGCAGTGCTAGCGGGTATGGCTACACCTTC. It encodes CSASGYGYTF. V is TRBV20-1 and J is TRBJ1-2; D ambiguous. V shed 3 bases and J shed 5 bases, with 4 bases lying between them. In germline, CDR1 is DFQATT, CDR2 SNEGSKA (reference sequence). CDR3 length equals 10 residues.

This clone was recorded a few times. The CDR3 is CAISESGGLNTGELFF. The CDR3 nucleotides read TGTGCCATCAGTGAGTCGGGCGGGCTAAACACCGGGGAGCTGTTTTTT. The genes are TRBV10-3 and TRBJ2-2; a possible D gene is TRBD2 (5 bases). This CDR3 has 16 amino acids. The germline gives CDR1 ENHRY, CDR2 SYGVKD. V lost 0 bases and J 2 bases, leaving 10 bases between the germline ends.

V gene TRBV1 combines with J gene TRBJ2-6; TRBD2, the table's D call, lacks a check against the DNA. TRBV1 represents a pseudogene. This CDR3 contains 20 residues. CDR3 sequence (DNA): TGCACCAGCAGCCAAAGGAGAATGGGACTAGCGGGGTCTGGGGCCAACGTCCTGACTTTC. Translating it yields CTSSQRRMGLAGSGANVLTF.

The rearrangement uses TRBV19 and TRBJ2-7; TRBD1 matches 7 bases. V dropped 4 bases and J dropped 2; count of bases not matched to a gene: 5. The germline V gene encodes CDR1 LNHDA and CDR2 SQIVND (reference sequence). This CDR3 has 14 amino acids. CDR3 sequence reads: CASSRTQGAYEQYF. For the CDR3, the DNA is TGTGCCAGTAGTAGGACCCAGGGGGCCTACGAGCAGTACTTC.

V gene TRBV14 combines with J gene TRBJ1-2; D gene uncertain. Germline CDR1 is SGHDN and CDR2 is FVKESK. The CDR3 extends over 17 amino acids. Trimming took off 2 bases at V and 0 bases at J, with 16 bases between the two ends. The CDR3 loop is CASSQLPLTVPNYGYTF. The CDR3 nucleotides are TGTGCCAGCAGCCAACTTCCTCTAACAGTTCCTAACTATGGCTACACCTTC.

V and J are TRBV6-5 and TRBJ1-2, with D perhaps matching TRBD1 (5 bases). Trimming left V 8 bases short and J 4 bases short, with 17 bases between. CDR3 length: 14 amino acids. Germline V CDR1 and CDR2: MNHEY, SVGAGI. For the CDR3, the DNA is TGTGCCAGCCGGATTACAAGGGACGTCTATGGCTACACCTTC. Protein: CASRITRDVYGYTF.

The chain is built from TRBV6-5 and TRBJ2-7; possible D gene TRBD2, 6 bases. V lost 7 bases to trimming and J lost 9 bases, with 16 bases between them. From germline, CDR1 is MNHEY and CDR2 SVGAGI. The CDR3 length is 12 residues. The CDR3 nucleotides read TGTGCCAGCATGCTCGGGTTGGGGGGGCAGTACTTC. It specifies CASMLGLGGQYF.

The chain combines TRBV5-6 with TRBJ1-6; TRBD1 matches 10 bases. Germline lookup yields CDR1 SGHDT and CDR2 YYEEEE. This CDR3 is built from 16 residues. The V gene end was trimmed by 4 bases and the J gene end by 10 bases; junction bases not matched to a gene: 11. The CDR3 is CASSVNPGQGTSPLHF. In nucleotides, the CDR3 is TGTGCCAGCAGCGTCAATCCGGGACAGGGGACCTCACCCCTCCACTTT.

The chain recombines TRBV18 with TRBJ1-2; D possibly corresponds to TRBD1 (6 bases). Germline CDR1 reads KGHSH; CDR2 reads LQKENI. V shed 3 bases and J shed 8 bases, with 16 bases lying between them. The CDR3 loop spans 14 amino acids. This CDR3 is CASSPNGGHSGYTF. CDR3 nucleotide sequence: TGTGCCAGCTCACCCAATGGGGGCCATAGCGGCTACACCTTC.